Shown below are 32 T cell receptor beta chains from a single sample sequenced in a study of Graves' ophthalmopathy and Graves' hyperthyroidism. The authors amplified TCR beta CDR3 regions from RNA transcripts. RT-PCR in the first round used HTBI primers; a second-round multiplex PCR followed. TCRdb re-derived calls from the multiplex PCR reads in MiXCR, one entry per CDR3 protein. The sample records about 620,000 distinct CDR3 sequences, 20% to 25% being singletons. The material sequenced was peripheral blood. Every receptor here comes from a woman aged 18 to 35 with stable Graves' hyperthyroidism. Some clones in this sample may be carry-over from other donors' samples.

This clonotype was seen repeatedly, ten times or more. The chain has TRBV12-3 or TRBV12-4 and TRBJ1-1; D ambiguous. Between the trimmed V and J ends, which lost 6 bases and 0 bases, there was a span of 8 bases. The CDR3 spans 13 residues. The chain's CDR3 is CASSPYMNTEAFF. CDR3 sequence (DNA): TGTGCCAGCAGCCCATATATGAACACTGAAGCTTTCTTT.

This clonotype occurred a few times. CDR3 DNA: TGTGCCAGCAGTCCGGGCAGGATGGACTCACCCCTCCACTTT. It codes for CASSPGRMDSPLHF. The chain recombines TRBV7-2 with TRBJ1-6; D remains ambiguous. CDR1 SGHTA and CDR2 FQGNSA come from the germline V gene. There are 14 residues in the CDR3. The V end lost 6 bases, the J end lost 10 bases, and 16 bases lay between the germline ends.

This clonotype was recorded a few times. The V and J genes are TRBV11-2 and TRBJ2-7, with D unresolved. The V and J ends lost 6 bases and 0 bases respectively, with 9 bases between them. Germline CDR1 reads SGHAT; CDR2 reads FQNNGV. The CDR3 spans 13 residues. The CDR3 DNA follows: TGTGCCAGCAGTGCGCGGACCTCCTACGAGCAGTACTTC. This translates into CASSARTSYEQYF.

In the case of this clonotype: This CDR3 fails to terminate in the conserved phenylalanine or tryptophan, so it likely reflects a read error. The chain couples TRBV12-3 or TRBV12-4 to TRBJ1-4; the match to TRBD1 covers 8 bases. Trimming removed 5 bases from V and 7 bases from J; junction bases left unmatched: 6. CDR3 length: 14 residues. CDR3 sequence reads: CASSRSGQVEKLFL. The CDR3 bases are TGTGCCAGCAGTCGCTCGGGACAGGTTGAAAAACTGTTTTTA.

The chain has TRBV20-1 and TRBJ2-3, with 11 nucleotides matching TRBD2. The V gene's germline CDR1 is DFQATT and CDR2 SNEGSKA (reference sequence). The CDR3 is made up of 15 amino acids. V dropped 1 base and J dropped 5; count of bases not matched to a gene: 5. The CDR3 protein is CSARGLAGGGDTQYF. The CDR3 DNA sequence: TGCAGTGCTAGAGGGCTAGCGGGGGGTGGAGATACGCAGTATTTT.

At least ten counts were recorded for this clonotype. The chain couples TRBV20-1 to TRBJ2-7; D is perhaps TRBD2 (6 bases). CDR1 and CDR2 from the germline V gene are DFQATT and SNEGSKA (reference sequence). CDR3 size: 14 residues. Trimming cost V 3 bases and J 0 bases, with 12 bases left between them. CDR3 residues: CSASKAGSSYEQYF. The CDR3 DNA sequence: TGCAGTGCTAGTAAGGCGGGGAGCTCCTACGAGCAGTACTTC.

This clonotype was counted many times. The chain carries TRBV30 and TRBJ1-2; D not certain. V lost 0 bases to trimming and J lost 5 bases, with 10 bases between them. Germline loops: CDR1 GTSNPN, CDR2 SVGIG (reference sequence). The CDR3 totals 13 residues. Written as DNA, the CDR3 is TGTGCCTGGAGTGTACTCCGGGGATATGGCTACACCTTC. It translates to CAWSVLRGYGYTF.

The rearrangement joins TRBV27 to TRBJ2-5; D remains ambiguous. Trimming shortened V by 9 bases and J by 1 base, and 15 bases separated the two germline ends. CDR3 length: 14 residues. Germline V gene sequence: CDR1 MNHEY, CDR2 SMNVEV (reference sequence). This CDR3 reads CASNPRGAQETQYF. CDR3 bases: TGTGCCAGTAACCCCCGAGGAGCCCAAGAGACCCAGTACTTC.

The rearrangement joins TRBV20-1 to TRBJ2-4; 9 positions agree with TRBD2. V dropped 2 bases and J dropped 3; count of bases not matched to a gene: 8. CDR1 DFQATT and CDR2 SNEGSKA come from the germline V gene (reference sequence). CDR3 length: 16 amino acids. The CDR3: CSARPWGAGGKNIQYF. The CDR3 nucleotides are TGCAGTGCTAGACCGTGGGGAGCGGGGGGCAAAAACATTCAGTACTTC.

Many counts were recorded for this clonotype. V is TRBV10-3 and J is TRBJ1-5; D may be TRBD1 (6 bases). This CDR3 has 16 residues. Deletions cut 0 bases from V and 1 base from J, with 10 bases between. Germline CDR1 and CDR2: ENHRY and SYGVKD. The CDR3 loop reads CAISESGGVSNQPQHF. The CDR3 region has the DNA TGTGCCATCAGTGAGTCAGGGGGTGTAAGCAATCAGCCCCAGCATTTT.

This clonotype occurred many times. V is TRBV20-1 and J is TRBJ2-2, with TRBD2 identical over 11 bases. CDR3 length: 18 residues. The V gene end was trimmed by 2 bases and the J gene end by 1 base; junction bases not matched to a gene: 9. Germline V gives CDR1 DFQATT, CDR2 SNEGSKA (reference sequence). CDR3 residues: CSARNPGLAGWNTGELFF. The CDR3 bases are TGCAGTGCTAGAAACCCTGGACTAGCGGGTTGGAACACCGGGGAGCTGTTTTTT.

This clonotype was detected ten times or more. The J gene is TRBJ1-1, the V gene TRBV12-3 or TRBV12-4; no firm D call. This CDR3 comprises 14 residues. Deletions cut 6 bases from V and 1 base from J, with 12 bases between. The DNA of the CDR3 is TGTGCCAGCAGCCGAGACGGACCGAACACTGAAGCTTTCTTT. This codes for CASSRDGPNTEAFF.

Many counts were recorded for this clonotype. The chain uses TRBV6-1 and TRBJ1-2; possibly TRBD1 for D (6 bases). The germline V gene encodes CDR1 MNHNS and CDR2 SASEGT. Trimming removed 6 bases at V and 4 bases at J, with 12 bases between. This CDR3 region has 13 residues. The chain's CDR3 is CASRTGVLYGYTF. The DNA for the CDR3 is TGTGCCAGCAGGACAGGAGTCCTCTATGGCTACACCTTC.

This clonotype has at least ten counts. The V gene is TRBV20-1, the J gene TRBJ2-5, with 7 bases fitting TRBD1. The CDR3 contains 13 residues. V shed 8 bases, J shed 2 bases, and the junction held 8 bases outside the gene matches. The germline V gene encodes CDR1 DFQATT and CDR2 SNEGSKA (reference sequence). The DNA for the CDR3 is TGCAGTACACCTACAGGGGTACAAGAGACCCAGTACTTC. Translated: CSTPTGVQETQYF.

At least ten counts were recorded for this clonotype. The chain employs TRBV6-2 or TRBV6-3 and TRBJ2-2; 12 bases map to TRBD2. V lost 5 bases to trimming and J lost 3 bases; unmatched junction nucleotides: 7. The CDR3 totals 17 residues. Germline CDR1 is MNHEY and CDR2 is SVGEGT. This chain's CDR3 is CASSAHPSGGDTGELFF. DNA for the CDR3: TGTGCCAGCAGTGCTCATCCTAGCGGGGGGGACACCGGGGAGCTGTTTTTT.

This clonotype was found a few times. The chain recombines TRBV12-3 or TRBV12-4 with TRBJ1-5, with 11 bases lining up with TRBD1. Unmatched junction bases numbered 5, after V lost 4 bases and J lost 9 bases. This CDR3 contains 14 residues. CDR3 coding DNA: TGTGCCAGCAGTTCCGGACAGGGGGCCCCGCCCCAGCATTTT. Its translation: CASSSGQGAPPQHF.

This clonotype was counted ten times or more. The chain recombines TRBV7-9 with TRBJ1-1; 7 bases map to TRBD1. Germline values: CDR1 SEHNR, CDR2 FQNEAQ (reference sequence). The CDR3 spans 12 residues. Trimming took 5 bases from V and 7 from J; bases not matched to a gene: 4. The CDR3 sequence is CASSPTGDEAFF. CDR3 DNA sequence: TGTGCCAGCAGCCCAACAGGGGATGAAGCTTTCTTT.

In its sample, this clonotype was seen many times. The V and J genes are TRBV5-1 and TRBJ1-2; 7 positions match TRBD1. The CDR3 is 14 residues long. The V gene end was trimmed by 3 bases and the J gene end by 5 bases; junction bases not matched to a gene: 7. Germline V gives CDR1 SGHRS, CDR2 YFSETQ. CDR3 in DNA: TGCGCCAGCAGCTCGGAAATGACAGGGTATGGCTACACCTTC. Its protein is CASSSEMTGYGYTF.

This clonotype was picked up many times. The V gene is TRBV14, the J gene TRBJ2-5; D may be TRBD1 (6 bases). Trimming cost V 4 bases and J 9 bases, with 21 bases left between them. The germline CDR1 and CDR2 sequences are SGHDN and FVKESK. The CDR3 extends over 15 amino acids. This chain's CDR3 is CASSRKVNRVEAQYF. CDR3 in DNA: TGTGCCAGCAGCCGGAAGGTTAACAGGGTGGAGGCCCAGTACTTC.

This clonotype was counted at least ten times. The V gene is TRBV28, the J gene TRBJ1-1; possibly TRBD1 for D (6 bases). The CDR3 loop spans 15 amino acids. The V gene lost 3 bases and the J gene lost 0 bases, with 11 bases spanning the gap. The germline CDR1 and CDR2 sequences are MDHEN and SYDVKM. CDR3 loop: CASSFPDRLNTEAFF. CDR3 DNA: TGTGCCAGCAGTTTTCCCGACAGGTTGAACACTGAAGCTTTCTTT. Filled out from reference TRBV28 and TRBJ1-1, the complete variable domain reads DVKVTQSSRYLVKRTGEKVFLECVQDMDHENMFWYRQDPGLGLRLIYFSYDVKMKEKGDIPEGYSVSREKKERFSLILESASTNQTSMYLCASSFPDRLNTEAFFGQGTRLTVV.

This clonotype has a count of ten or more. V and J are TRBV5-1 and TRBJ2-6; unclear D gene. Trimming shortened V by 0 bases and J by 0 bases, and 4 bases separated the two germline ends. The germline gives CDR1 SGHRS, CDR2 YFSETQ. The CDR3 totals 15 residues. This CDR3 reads CASSLDGSGANVLTF. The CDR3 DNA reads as TGCGCCAGCAGCTTGGACGGCTCTGGGGCCAACGTCCTGACTTTC.

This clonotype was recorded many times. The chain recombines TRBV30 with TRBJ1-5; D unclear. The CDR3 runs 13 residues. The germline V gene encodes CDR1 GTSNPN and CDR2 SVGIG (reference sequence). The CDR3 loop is CASSGYSNQPQHF. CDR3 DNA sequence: TGTGCAAGCTCAGGTTATAGCAATCAGCCCCAGCATTTT.

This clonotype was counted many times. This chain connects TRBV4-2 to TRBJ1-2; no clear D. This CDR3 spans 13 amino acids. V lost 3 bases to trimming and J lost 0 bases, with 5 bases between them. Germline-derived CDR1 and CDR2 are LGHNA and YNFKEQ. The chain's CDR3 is CASSQTTNYGYTF. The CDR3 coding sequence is TGTGCCAGCAGCCAGACAACTAACTATGGCTACACCTTC.

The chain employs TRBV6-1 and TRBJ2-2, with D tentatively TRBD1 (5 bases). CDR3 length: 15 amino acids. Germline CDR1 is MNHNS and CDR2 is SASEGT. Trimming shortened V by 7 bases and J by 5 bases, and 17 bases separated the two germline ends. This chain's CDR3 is CASTRQNHGTGELFF. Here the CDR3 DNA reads TGTGCCAGCACAAGACAGAACCATGGGACCGGGGAGCTGTTTTTT.

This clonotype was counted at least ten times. The CDR3 protein is CASSFGLGSGNTIYF. The CDR3 DNA follows: TGTGCCAGCAGCTTCGGTCTAGGGTCTGGAAACACCATATATTTT. The chain has TRBV7-9 and TRBJ1-3; no definite D call. CDR3 length equals 15 residues. CDR1 and CDR2 from the germline V gene are SEHNR and FQNEAQ (reference sequence). Trimming removed 3 bases at V and 1 base at J, with 10 bases between.

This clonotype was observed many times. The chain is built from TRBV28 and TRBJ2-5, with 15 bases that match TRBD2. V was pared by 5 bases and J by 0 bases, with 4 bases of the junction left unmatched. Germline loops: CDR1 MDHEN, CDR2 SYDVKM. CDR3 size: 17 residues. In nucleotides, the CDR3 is TGTGCCAGCAGTGCCGGGACTAGCGGGGGGTACCAAGAGACCCAGTACTTC. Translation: CASSAGTSGGYQETQYF.

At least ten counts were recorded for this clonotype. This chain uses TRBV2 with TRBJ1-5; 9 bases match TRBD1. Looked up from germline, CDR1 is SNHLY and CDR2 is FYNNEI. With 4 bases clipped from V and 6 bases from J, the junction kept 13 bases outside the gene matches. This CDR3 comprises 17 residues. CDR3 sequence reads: CASSVVFEDRGSQPQHF. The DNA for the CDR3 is TGTGCCAGCAGTGTGGTTTTCGAGGACAGGGGTAGTCAGCCCCAGCATTTT.

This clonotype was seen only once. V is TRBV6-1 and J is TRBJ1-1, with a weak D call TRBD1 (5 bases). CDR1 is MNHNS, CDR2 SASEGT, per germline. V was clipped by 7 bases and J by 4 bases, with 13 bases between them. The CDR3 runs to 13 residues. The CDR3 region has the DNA TGTGCCAGCACCGAGAAGGGGCGCACTGAAGCTTTCTTT. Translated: CASTEKGRTEAFF.

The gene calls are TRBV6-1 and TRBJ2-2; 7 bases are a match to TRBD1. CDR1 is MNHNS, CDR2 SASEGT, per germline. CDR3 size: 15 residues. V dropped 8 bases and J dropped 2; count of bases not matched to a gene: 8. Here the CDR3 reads CASGGQVINTGELFF. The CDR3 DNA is TGTGCCAGCGGTGGACAGGTGATCAACACCGGGGAGCTGTTTTTT.

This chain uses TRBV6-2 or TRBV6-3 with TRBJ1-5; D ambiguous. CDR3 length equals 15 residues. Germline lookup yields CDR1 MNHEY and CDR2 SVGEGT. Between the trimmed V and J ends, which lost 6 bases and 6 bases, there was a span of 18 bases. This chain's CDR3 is CASSPTGIPGQPQHF. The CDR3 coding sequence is TGTGCCAGCAGCCCCACGGGTATTCCAGGTCAGCCCCAGCATTTT.

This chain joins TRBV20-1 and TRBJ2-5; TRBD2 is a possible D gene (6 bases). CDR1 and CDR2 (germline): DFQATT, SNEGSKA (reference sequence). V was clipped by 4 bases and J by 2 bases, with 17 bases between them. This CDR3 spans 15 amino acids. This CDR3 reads CSANPLAGQQETQYF. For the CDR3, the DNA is TGCAGTGCTAATCCCCTGGCGGGGCAACAAGAGACCCAGTACTTC.

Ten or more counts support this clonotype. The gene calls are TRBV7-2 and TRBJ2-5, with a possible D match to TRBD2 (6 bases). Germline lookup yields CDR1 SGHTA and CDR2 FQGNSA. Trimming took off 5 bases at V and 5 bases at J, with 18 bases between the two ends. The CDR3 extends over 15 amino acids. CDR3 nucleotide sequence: TGTGCCAGCAGCCCACCGGGGGACCCAGTGGAGACCCAGTACTTC. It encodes CASSPPGDPVETQYF.